The text below deals with one T cell receptor (beta chain). The antigen remains undetermined. This sample is part of a study of T cell responses to AZD1222 COVID-19 vaccine. Overall study results and limits: Across the whole spike, CD4 TCRs peaked at regions 160-218 and 743-854. A rise in Spike-specific TCR breadth and depth followed two AZD1222 doses. Donors were chiefly white British, with a greater number of females, and clonal diversity was perhaps underestimated. Baseline antibody screening turned up just a handful of seropositive AZD1222 recipients.

V lost 1 base and J lost 2; bases outside the gene matches: 2. The CDR3 length is 16 residues. Germline CDR1 MNHEY, CDR2 SMNVEV (reference sequence). Clones were read by immunoSEQ multiplex PCR, and TCRdb kept only the in-frame ones, dropping some. Among some 160,000 clones, 80% to 95% were seen once, and the ten largest hold 1.6%. The specimen comprised peripheral blood, sampled on day 0 of AZD1222 vaccination. The rearrangement links TRBV27 to TRBJ2-6; 7 nucleotides line up with TRBD1. The receptor was isolated from an adult in good health. The CDR3 region has the DNA TGTGCCAGCAGTTTATTTGGGACAGCTGGGGCCAACGTCCTGACTTTC. Its protein is CASSLFGTAGANVLTF.